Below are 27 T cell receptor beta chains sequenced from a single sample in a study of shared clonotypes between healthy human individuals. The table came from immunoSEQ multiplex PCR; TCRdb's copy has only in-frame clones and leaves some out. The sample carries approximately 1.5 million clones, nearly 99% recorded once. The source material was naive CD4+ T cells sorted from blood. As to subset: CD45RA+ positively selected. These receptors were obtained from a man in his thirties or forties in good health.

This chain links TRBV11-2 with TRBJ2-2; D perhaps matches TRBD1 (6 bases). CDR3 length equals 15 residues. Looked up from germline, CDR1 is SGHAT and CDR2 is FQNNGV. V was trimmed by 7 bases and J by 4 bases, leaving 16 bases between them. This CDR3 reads CASIHGRGGTGELFF. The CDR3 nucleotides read TGTGCCAGCATCCATGGCAGGGGTGGCACCGGGGAGCTGTTTTTT.

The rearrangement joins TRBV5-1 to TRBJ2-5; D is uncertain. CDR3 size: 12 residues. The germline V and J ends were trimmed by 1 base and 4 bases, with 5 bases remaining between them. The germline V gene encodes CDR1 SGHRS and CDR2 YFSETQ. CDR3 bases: TGCGCCAGCAGCTTGTTGGCAGAGACCCAGTACTTC. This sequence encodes CASSLLAETQYF.

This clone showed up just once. DNA for the CDR3: TGTGCCAGCAGTCAGCGGGGGCCCACCTACAATGAGCAGTTCTTC. It is translated as CASSQRGPTYNEQFF. This sequence joins TRBV6-5 and TRBJ2-1; 8 positions agree with TRBD2. Germline V lookup: CDR1 MNHEY, CDR2 SVGAGI. The length of the CDR3 is 15 residues. After removal of 5 bases from V and 2 bases from J, the junction contained 5 bases not matched to a gene.

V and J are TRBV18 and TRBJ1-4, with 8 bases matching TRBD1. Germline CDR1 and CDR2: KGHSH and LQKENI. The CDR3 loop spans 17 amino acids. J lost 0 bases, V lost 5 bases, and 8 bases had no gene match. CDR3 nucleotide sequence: TGTGCCAGCTCATCCTTGACAGGGGAAGCAACTAATGAAAAACTGTTTTTT. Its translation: CASSSLTGEATNEKLFF. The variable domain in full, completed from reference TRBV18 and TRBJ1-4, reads NAGVMQNPRHLVRRRGQEARLRCSPMKGHSHVYWYRQLPEEGLKFMVYLQKENIIDESGMPKERFSAEFPKEGPSILRIQQVVRGDSAAYFCASSSLTGEATNEKLFFGSGTQLSVL.

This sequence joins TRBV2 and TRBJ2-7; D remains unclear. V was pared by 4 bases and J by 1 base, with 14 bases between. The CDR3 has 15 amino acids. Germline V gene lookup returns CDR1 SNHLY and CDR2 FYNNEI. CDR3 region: CASSGGPTGSYEQYF. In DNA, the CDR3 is TGTGCCAGCAGTGGAGGCCCCACGGGTTCCTACGAGCAGTACTTC.

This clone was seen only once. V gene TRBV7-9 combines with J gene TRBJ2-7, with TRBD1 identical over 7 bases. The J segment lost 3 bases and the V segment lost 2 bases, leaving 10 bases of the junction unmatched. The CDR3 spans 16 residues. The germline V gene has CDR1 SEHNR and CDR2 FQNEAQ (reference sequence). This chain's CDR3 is CASSLPDHRGSYEQYF. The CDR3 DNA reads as TGTGCCAGCAGCTTACCGGACCACAGGGGAAGCTACGAGCAGTACTTC.

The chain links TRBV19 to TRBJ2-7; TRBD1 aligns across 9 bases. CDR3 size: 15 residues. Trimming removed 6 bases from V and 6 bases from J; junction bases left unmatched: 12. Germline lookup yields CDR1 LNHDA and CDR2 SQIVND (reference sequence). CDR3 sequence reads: CASRDRTGVLSEQYF. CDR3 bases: TGTGCCAGTAGAGACCGGACAGGGGTGTTATCCGAGCAGTACTTC.

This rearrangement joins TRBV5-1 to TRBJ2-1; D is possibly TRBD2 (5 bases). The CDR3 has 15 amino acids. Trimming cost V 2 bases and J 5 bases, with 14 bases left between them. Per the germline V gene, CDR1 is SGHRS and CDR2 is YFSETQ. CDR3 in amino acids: CASSLVVRGNNEQFF. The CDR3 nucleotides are TGCGCCAGCAGCTTAGTCGTTCGGGGTAACAATGAGCAGTTCTTC.

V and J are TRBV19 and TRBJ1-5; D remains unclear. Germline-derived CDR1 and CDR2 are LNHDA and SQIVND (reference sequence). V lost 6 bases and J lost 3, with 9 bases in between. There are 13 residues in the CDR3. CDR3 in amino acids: CASRGRINQPQHF. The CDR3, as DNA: TGTGCCAGTAGAGGACGGATCAATCAGCCCCAGCATTTT.

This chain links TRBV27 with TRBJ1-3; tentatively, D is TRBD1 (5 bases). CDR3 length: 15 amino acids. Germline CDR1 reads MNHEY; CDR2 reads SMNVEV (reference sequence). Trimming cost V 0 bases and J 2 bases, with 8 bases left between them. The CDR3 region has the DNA TGTGCCAGCAGTTTATCGGTGGGGCCTGGAAACACCATATATTTT. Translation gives CASSLSVGPGNTIYF.

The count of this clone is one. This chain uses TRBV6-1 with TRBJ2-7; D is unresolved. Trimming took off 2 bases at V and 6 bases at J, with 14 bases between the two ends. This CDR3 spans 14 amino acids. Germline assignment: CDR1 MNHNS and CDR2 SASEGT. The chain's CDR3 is CASSELLFGSEQYF. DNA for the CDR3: TGTGCCAGCAGTGAACTACTATTCGGCTCCGAGCAGTACTTC.

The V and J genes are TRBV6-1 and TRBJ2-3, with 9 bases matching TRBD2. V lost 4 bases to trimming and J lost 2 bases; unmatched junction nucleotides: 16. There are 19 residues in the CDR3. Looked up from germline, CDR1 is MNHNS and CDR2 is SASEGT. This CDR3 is CASSGVAGVWGENTDTQYF. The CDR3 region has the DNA TGTGCCAGCAGTGGCGTAGCGGGAGTGTGGGGGGAAAACACAGATACGCAGTATTTT.

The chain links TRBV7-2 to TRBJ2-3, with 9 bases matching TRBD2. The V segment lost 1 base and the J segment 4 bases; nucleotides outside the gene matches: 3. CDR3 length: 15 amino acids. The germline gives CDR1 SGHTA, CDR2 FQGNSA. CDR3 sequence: CASSLDSGRSDTQYF. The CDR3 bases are TGTGCCAGCAGCTTAGATAGCGGGAGATCAGATACGCAGTATTTT.

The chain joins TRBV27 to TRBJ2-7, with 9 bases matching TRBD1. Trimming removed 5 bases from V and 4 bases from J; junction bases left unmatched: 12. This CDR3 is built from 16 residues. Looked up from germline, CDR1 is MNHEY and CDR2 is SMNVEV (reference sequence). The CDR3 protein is CASSLVGQGRFYEQYF. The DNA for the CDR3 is TGTGCCAGCAGTCTAGTGGGACAGGGACGTTTTTACGAGCAGTACTTC.

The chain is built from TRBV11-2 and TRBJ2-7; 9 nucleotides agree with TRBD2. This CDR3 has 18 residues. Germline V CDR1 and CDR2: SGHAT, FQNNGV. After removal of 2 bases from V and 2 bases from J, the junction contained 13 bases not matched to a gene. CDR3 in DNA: TGTGCCAGCAGCTTAATGGACACAGGTAGCGGGAGCCCCTACGAGCAGTACTTC. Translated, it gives CASSLMDTGSGSPYEQYF.

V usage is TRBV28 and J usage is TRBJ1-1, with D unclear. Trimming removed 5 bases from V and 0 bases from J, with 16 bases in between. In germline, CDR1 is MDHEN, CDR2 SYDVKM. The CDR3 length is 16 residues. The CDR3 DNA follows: TGTGCCAGCAGTGATCCTGGACCGGGCATGAACACTGAAGCTTTCTTT. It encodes CASSDPGPGMNTEAFF.

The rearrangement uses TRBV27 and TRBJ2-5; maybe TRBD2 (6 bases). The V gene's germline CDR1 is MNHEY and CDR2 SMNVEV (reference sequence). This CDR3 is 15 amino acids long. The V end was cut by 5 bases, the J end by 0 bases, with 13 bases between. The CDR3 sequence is CASSRTRGNQETQYF. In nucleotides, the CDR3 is TGTGCCAGCAGTAGGACTCGGGGGAACCAAGAGACCCAGTACTTC.

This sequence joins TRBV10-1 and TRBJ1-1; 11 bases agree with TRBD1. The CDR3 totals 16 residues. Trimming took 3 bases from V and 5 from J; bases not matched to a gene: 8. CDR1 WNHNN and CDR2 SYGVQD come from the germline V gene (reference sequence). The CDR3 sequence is CASSDADRGQSTEAFF. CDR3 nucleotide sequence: TGCGCCAGCAGTGATGCGGACAGGGGGCAGAGTACTGAAGCTTTCTTT.

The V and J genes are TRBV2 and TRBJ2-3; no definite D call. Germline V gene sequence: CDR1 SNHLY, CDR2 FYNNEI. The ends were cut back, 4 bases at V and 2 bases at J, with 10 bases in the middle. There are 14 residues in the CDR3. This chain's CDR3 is CASSAWAYTDTQYF. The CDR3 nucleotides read TGTGCCAGCAGTGCGTGGGCGTACACAGATACGCAGTATTTT.

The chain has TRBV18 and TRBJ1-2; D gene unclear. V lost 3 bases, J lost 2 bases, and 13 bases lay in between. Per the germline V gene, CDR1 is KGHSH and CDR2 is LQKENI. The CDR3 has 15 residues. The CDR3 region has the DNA TGTGCCAGCTCACCGCCCCCCCGGGCGAACTATGGCTACACCTTC. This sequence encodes CASSPPPRANYGYTF.

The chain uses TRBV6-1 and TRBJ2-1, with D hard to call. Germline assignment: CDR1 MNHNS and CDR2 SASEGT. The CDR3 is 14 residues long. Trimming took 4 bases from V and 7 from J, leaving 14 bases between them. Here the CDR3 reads CASSARLLKNEQFF. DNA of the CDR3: TGTGCCAGCAGTGCCCGACTTCTGAAGAATGAGCAGTTCTTC.

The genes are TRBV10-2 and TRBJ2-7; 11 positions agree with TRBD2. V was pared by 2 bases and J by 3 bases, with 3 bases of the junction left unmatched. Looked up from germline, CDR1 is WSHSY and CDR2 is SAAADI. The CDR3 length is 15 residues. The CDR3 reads CASSELAGGNYEQYF. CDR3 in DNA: TGCGCCAGCAGTGAGCTAGCGGGAGGAAACTACGAGCAGTACTTC.

The CDR3 here is CASSEFLGWRGEGEKLFF. The CDR3 DNA sequence: TGCGCCAGCAGTGAGTTTCTCGGTTGGAGGGGAGAAGGTGAAAAACTGTTTTTT. V usage is TRBV10-2 and J usage is TRBJ1-4; D might be TRBD1 (5 bases). This CDR3 comprises 18 residues. Germline V CDR1 and CDR2: WSHSY, SAAADI. With 1 base removed from V and 7 bases from J, the gap between germline ends came to 22 bases.

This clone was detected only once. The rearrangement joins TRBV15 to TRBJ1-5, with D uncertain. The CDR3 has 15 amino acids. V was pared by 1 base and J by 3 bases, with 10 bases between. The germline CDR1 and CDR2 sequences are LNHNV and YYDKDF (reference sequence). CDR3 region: CATSRVAQPNQPQHF. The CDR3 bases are TGTGCCACCAGCAGAGTCGCACAGCCCAATCAGCCCCAGCATTTT.

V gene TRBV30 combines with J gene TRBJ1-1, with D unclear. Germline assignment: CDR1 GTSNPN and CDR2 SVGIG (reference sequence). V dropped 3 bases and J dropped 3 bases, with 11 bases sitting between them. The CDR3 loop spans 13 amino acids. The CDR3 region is CAWRGSQHTEAFF. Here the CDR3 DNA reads TGTGCCTGGAGGGGGAGCCAACACACTGAAGCTTTCTTT.

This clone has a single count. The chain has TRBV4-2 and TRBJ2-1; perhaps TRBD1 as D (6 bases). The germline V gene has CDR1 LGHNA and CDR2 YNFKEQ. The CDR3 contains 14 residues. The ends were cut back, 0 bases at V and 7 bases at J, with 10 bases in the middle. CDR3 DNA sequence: TGTGCCAGCAGCCAAGAGGCAGGGGCTAATGAGCAGTTCTTC. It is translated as CASSQEAGANEQFF.

In DNA form, the CDR3 reads TGTGCCAGCAGCTTGCTAGCGGGAGGCGGCGAGCAGTACTTC. Translated: CASSLLAGGGEQYF. V gene TRBV7-2 combines with J gene TRBJ2-7, with 11 nucleotides matching TRBD2. The V and J ends lost 3 bases and 6 bases, in that order; junction bases with no gene match: 4. The CDR3 spans 14 residues. The V gene's germline CDR1 is SGHTA and CDR2 FQGNSA.